This T cell receptor beta chain was documented in a study of early T cells in non-severe SARS-CoV-2 infection (dated by TCRdb to the early 2020s). General notes on the study: TCR sequencing used bulk RNA from unsorted whole blood, so alpha and beta chains could not be paired.

Library preparation was by 5' RACE. Instrument used: NextSeq 500. In the TCR library protocol, unique molecular identifiers were attached to individual cDNA molecules to correct for PCR bias and sequencing error. TCR alpha and beta chains were both sequenced, and the abundances of alpha and beta sequences in each sample were closely correlated with each other. The authors processed their data as follows. Decombinator V4 was used to annotate TCR sequences for V gene, J gene and CDR3. TCRs were defined as expanded if a significant change between any two time points was detected under a Poisson model with p below 0.0001. Abundances of TCRs were expressed as counts per million after normalisation to the total number of TCRs sequenced in each sample. TRAV1-2 paired with TRAJ12, TRAJ20 or TRAJ33 defined MAIT TCRs, while TRAV10 paired with TRAJ18 defined iNKT TCRs. VDJdb, accessed on 1 November 2021, was searched for TCRs annotated for CMV, EBV and SARS-CoV-2, and TCRs annotated for more than one antigen were excluded. The raw public reads went through TCRdb reprocessing: fastp at Q25, MiXCR clone calling, in-frame beta chains kept. Each record represents a unique CDR3 protein, reported with the most common genes and DNA among its rows. The V and J calls reflect TCRdb's pipeline rather than the authors' work. The sample contains over 75,000 distinct CDR3 sequences, more than 12% of them found a single time. The ten top clones hold 5.5% of the sample.

A case-control design nested within a healthcare worker cohort in London, UK, was used, with weekly nasopharyngeal swab PCR tests and blood sampling performed. Healthcare workers were recruited during the week of the UK lockdown, between 23 and 31 March 2020, and followed weekly for up to roughly 15 weeks. What the work shows at the level of the full study, not this receptor alone: VDJdb matching was skewed toward anti-spike CD8 responses and likely underestimated virus-specific expansions, missing private and CD4 specificities.

A few counts support this clonotype. What this receptor recognizes is not known. No quality values exist for individual bases; no much larger clone is one base distant. V is trimmed back by 0 bases and J by 8 bases, and the junction contains 0 bases that no gene match accounts for. Taken from cysteine to phenylalanine, the CDR3 has 13 residues. Of all the DNA, just the CDR3 is kept, 39 bases in frame from base 1. CDR1 and CDR2, per the germline V gene, are SGDLS and YYNGEE. The chain joins TRBV9 to TRBJ2-1, and TRBD1 aligns with 9 junction nucleotides. Specimen: whole blood. The clonotype comes from an adult who was a healthcare worker with PCR-confirmed SARS-CoV-2 infection or an uninfected control (not recorded which). The encoded CDR3 is CASSVGDRDEQFF. The nucleotide sequence is given as TGTGCCAGCAGCGTAGGGGACAGGGATGAGCAGTTCTTC.